Listed below are T cell receptor beta chains from one sample, sequenced in a study of T cell repertoires in cytomegalovirus infection. MiXCR, applied by TCRdb to the reads, yields one record per CDR3 protein. Of roughly 800,000 distinct CDR3 sequences in the sample, about 27% were seen once. These receptors' targets are unknown. The sample here was cultured CD8+ T cells from PBMCs, taken from culture after CMV antigen stimulation. The receptor source for this set is a human donor in good health (CMV status not recorded). Some clones in this sample may be carry-over from other donors' samples. Each CDR3 is given with its conserved first and last residue.

cdr3_length: 17; v_call: TRBV11-3; cdr3_aa: CASSPPGGGANTGELFF
cdr3_length: 15; v_call: TRBV10-3; cdr3_aa: CAISDPDRGGETQYF
cdr3_length: 15; v_call: TRBV7-8; cdr3_aa: CASSPSRGGNTEAFF
cdr3_length: 16; v_call: TRBV7-6; cdr3_aa: CASSLVGTTVTGELFF
cdr3_length: 18; v_call: TRBV5-5; cdr3_aa: CASSLWWGGDPLNYEQYF
cdr3_length: 14; v_call: TRBV6-6; cdr3_aa: CASSPRDFGDEQYF
cdr3_length: 15; v_call: TRBV11-3; cdr3_aa: CASSPLVGLRYEQYF
cdr3_length: 16; v_call: TRBV27; cdr3_aa: CASSTRLPDRDQPQHF
cdr3_length: 17; v_call: TRBV12-3/TRBV12-4; cdr3_aa: CASSWGHYGTPNTEAFF
cdr3_length: 9; v_call: TRBV6-5; cdr3_aa: CASSYVSGF
cdr3_length: 11; v_call: TRBV25-1; cdr3_aa: CASSVRGEVYF
cdr3_length: 15; v_call: TRBV6-2/TRBV6-3; cdr3_aa: CASSYSTGGYNEQFF
cdr3_length: 17; v_call: TRBV19; cdr3_aa: CASSRPPGQISNQPQHF
cdr3_length: 16; v_call: TRBV7-6; cdr3_aa: CASSPATERGRHEQYF
cdr3_length: 13; v_call: TRBV7-9; cdr3_aa: CASSFPPGETQYF
cdr3_length: 13; v_call: TRBV20-1; cdr3_aa: CSARPPWDNEQFF
cdr3_length: 15; v_call: TRBV5-6; cdr3_aa: CASSRATTGRVEAFF
cdr3_length: 14; v_call: TRBV7-8; cdr3_aa: CASTPPTENNEQFF
cdr3_length: 14; v_call: TRBV6-8; cdr3_aa: CASSWDYDTGELFF
cdr3_length: 13; v_call: TRBV7-2; cdr3_aa: CASSWGGRIEAFF
cdr3_length: 12; v_call: TRBV27; cdr3_aa: CASRDGSYEQYF
cdr3_length: 17; v_call: TRBV5-6; cdr3_aa: CASSLGGSGGPGDTQYF
cdr3_length: 13; v_call: TRBV20-1; cdr3_aa: CSARDRGHLEAFF
cdr3_length: 11; v_call: TRBV20-1; cdr3_aa: CSARAWGEQYF
cdr3_length: 15; v_call: TRBV5-1; cdr3_aa: CASSVGQGTWNEQFF
cdr3_length: 15; v_call: TRBV4-3; cdr3_aa: CASSRRTGAGDEQFF
cdr3_length: 12; v_call: TRBV24-1; cdr3_aa: CATRGEVGELFF
cdr3_length: 14; v_call: TRBV12-3/TRBV12-4; cdr3_aa: CASSSWDRVGEQFF
cdr3_length: 15; v_call: TRBV6-1; cdr3_aa: CASGKRGGVEDTQYF
cdr3_length: 18; v_call: TRBV27; cdr3_aa: CASSSPHPRGGRTGELFF
cdr3_length: 15; v_call: TRBV5-4; cdr3_aa: CASSLAGSGPGELFF
cdr3_length: 18; v_call: TRBV7-8; cdr3_aa: CASSGNLAGAVNYNEQFF
cdr3_length: 14; v_call: TRBV5-1; cdr3_aa: CASSPPSNTGELFF
cdr3_length: 18; v_call: TRBV7-6; cdr3_aa: CASSLSAYDVGVNTEAFF
cdr3_length: 16; v_call: TRBV6-8; cdr3_aa: CATPPDREFRTDTQYF
cdr3_length: 19; v_call: TRBV7-6; cdr3_aa: CASSLVVGGVTDPLYEQYF
cdr3_length: 16; v_call: TRBV6-2/TRBV6-3; cdr3_aa: CASSYSKPGSAGELFF
cdr3_length: 16; v_call: TRBV7-9; cdr3_aa: CASSLDRGRYQETQYF
cdr3_length: 15; v_call: TRBV6-5; cdr3_aa: CASTPGVGGKDTQYF
cdr3_length: 14; v_call: TRBV5-1; cdr3_aa: CASSTGQGSNEQYF
cdr3_length: 16; v_call: TRBV7-8; cdr3_aa: CASSPLRQGKGYGYTF